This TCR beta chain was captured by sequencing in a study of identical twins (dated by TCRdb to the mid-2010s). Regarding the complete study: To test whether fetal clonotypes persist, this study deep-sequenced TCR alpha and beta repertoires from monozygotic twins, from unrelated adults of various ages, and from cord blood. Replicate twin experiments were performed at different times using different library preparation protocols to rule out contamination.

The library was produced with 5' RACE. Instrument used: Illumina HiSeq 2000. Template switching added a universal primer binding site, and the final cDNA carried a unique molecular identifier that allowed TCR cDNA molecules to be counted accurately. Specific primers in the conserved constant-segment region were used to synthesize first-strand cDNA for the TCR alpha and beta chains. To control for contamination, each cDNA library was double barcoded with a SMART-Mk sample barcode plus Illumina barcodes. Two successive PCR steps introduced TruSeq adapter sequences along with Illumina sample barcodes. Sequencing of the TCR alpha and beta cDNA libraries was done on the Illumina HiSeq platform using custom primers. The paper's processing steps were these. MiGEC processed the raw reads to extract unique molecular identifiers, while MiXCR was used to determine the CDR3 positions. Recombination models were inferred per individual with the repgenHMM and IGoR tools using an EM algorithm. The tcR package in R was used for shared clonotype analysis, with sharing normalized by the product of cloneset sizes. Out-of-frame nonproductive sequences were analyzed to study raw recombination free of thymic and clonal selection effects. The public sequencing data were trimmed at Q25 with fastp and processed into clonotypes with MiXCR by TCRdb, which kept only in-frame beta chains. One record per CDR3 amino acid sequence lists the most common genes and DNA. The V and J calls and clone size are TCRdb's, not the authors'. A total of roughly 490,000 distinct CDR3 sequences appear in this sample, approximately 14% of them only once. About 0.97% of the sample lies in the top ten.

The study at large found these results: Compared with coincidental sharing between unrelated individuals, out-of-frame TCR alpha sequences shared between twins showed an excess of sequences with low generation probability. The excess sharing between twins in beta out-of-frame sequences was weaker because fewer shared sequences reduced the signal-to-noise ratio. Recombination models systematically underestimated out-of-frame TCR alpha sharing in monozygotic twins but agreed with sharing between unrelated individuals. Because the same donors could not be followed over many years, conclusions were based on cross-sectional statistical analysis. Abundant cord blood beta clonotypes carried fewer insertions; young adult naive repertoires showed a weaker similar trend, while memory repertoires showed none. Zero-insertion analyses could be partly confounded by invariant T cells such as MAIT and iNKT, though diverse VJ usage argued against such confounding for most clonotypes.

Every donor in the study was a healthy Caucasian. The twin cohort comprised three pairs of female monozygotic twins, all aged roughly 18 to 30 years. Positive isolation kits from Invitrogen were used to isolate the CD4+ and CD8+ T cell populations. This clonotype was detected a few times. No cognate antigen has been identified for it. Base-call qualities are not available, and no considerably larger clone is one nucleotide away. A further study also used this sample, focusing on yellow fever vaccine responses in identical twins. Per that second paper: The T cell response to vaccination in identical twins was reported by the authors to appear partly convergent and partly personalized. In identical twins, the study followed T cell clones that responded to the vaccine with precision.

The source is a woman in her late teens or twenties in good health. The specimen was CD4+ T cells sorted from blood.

The bases read TGCAGTGCAGCGGGACAGGGTATACAGTACTTC. It translates to CSAAGQGIQYF. This receptor chain uses TRBV20-1 and TRBJ2-7; 9 central bases correspond to TRBD1. CDR1 and CDR2 are read off the germline V gene (reference sequence) as DFQATT and SNEGSKA. The germline V and J ends show losses of 6 bases and 10 bases respectively, and no gene match explains 7 bases of the junction. From its cysteine to its phenylalanine, the CDR3 spans 11 amino acids. Just CDR3 DNA is preserved here, 33 bases in frame from base 1.